A single sample is the source of the 11 T cell receptor beta chains below, sequenced in a study of T cells in Graves' hyperthyroidism and ophthalmopathy. From RNA transcripts, TCR beta CDR3 regions were amplified. TCR CDR3 underwent first-round RT-PCR with the HTBI primer set. MiXCR, applied by TCRdb to the multiplex PCR reads, yields one record per CDR3 protein. Among some 400,000 distinct CDR3 sequences listed, roughly 14% were seen once. Sequencing was done on a sample of blood. The receptors stem from a man in his thirties or forties with Graves' hyperthyroidism that later progressed to Graves' ophthalmopathy.

This chain links TRBV30 with TRBJ2-7, with D possibly matching TRBD2 (6 bases). Germline V lookup: CDR1 GTSNPN, CDR2 SVGIG (reference sequence). V was cut by 0 bases and J by 2 bases, with 8 bases left in between. This CDR3 has 13 residues. The CDR3 spells CAWSVGGTYEQYF. Here the CDR3 DNA reads TGTGCCTGGAGTGTGGGGGGAACCTACGAGCAGTACTTC.

This clonotype was counted a few times. A much larger clone is a single base away; this may be a read error. The rearrangement uses TRBV7-9 and TRBJ1-1; weak D call: TRBD1 (5 bases). Germline V gene sequence: CDR1 SEHNR, CDR2 FQNEAQ (reference sequence). CDR3 size: 13 residues. Trimming cost V 7 bases and J 5 bases, with 14 bases left between them. The CDR3 region is CASTEKQETEAFF. CDR3 nucleotide sequence: TGTGCCAGCACCGAGAAACAGGAAACTGAAGCTTTCTTT.

The V gene is TRBV13, the J gene TRBJ2-3; 14 bases match TRBD2. The CDR3 consists of 16 residues. The V gene end was trimmed by 5 bases and the J gene end by 4 bases; junction bases not matched to a gene: 5. The germline V gene encodes CDR1 PRHDT and CDR2 FYEKMQ (reference sequence). CDR3 sequence reads: CASSAGLAGGPDTQYF. DNA for the CDR3: TGTGCCAGCAGCGCAGGACTAGCGGGGGGACCAGATACGCAGTATTTT.

In this sample, this clonotype turned up a few times. The V gene is TRBV29-1, the J gene TRBJ1-1; unclear D gene. Per the germline V gene, CDR1 is SQVTM and CDR2 is ANQGSEA. The CDR3 spans 12 residues. The germline V and J ends were trimmed by 6 bases and 1 base, with 9 bases remaining between them. CDR3 DNA sequence: TGCAGCGTAGCCACACGGAACACTGAAGCTTTCTTT. It codes for CSVATRNTEAFF.

This clonotype has ten or more counts. The chain links TRBV28 to TRBJ2-7, with 7 nucleotides matching TRBD1. CDR1 MDHEN and CDR2 SYDVKM come from the germline V gene. The CDR3 covers 15 residues. V shed 4 bases, J shed 0 bases, and the junction held 6 bases outside the gene matches. For the CDR3, the DNA is TGTGCCAGCAGTTCCGGGACAGAAGCCTCCTACGAGCAGTACTTC. Translation gives CASSSGTEASYEQYF.

The chain combines TRBV3-1 with TRBJ2-1; 10 bases line up with TRBD2. With V trimmed by 4 bases and J by 6 bases, 3 bases remained unmatched. The CDR3 is 14 residues long. Germline V CDR1 and CDR2: LGHDT, YNNKEL (reference sequence). CDR3 in amino acids: CASSPLAGVNEQFF. The DNA of the CDR3 is TGTGCCAGCAGCCCCCTAGCGGGAGTCAATGAGCAGTTCTTC.

This clonotype was counted only a few times. One base away lies a much larger clone, so this may be a sequencing read error. The chain recombines TRBV28 with TRBJ2-2, with D unresolved. V lost 5 bases to trimming and J lost 4 bases, with 14 bases between them. This CDR3 is 15 amino acids long. In germline, CDR1 is MDHEN, CDR2 SYDVKM. As DNA, the CDR3 is TGTGCCAGCAGTACTAATGCCGATAGCACCGGGGAGCTGTTTTTT. As protein: CASSTNADSTGELFF.

The chain is built from TRBV18 and TRBJ1-2; D is unclear. Germline CDR1 and CDR2: KGHSH and LQKENI. Trimming stripped 3 bases from V and 4 bases from J, with 12 bases between. The CDR3 is 14 amino acids. CDR3 sequence (DNA): TGTGCCAGCTCACCGAGTGAGGCAGGCTATGGCTACACCTTC. Its protein product is CASSPSEAGYGYTF.

This clonotype was detected a few times. The chain links TRBV30 to TRBJ1-4, with unresolved D. This CDR3 spans 13 amino acids. The germline V and J ends were trimmed by 2 bases and 4 bases, with 8 bases remaining between them. In germline, CDR1 is GTSNPN, CDR2 SVGIG (reference sequence). CDR3 DNA: TGTGCCTGGAGTCAGGATAATAATGAAAAACTGTTTTTT. It translates to CAWSQDNNEKLFF.

V and J are TRBV15 and TRBJ1-5; tentative D call: TRBD1 (6 bases). CDR3 size: 13 residues. Germline V gene sequence: CDR1 LNHNV, CDR2 YYDKDF (reference sequence). Trimming stripped 5 bases from V and 5 bases from J, with 10 bases between. CDR3 nucleotide sequence: TGTGCCACCAGCTTCTCAGGGGATCAGCCCCAGCATTTT. Protein product: CATSFSGDQPQHF.

This clonotype occurred many times. V is TRBV27 and J is TRBJ1-5; D is possibly TRBD1 (6 bases). The V gene's germline CDR1 is MNHEY and CDR2 SMNVEV (reference sequence). V lost 7 bases, J lost 4 bases, and 17 bases lay in between. This CDR3 comprises 15 residues. This CDR3 is CASKVMGHLNQPQHF. CDR3 nucleotide sequence: TGTGCCAGCAAGGTGATGGGACACTTAAATCAGCCCCAGCATTTT.